This TCR beta chain was obtained from a study of blood T cells in healthy people across ages. V lost 7 bases and J lost 9, with 14 bases in between. The CDR3 loop spans 12 amino acids. A J-beta primer mix and a sample-barcoded 5' primer were used in a second PCR of roughly 6 to 12 cycles. TCRdb passed the 5' RACE reads through MiXCR, listing each CDR3 protein once. The sample holds approximately 780,000 distinct CDR3 sequences, roughly 25% seen once. These data were also filed under a second study, of T cells of mothers and their children.

The source is a boy aged 10-17 years in good health. This rearrangement joins TRBV12-3 or TRBV12-4 to TRBJ2-3; D may be TRBD1 (6 bases). The sequencing input was blood. As DNA, the CDR3 is TGTGCCAGCAATCAGGGGTTGGGAACGCAGTATTTT. Translated, it gives CASNQGLGTQYF.